Listed below are T cell receptor beta chains from one sample, sequenced in a study of T cell responses to AZD1222 COVID-19 vaccine. The data were produced by immunoSEQ multiplex PCR, yet TCRdb's version contains in-frame clones alone and is incomplete. The sample holds about 150,000 clones, more than 90% seen once. The input for sequencing was peripheral blood, taken 28 days after the second AZD1222 dose. These receptors were taken from an adult who received the AZD1222 COVID-19 vaccine. CDR3s include the opening cysteine and the closing phenylalanine or tryptophan. The order of the fields is J gene, V gene, clone size, D gene, CDR3 DNA, CDR3 protein. A D gene is named only where the DNA matches it firmly. Size is omitted from some rows. Given values are once, few, many or a class for expanded clones.

j_gene: TRBJ1-1
v_gene: TRBV19
abundance: .
d_gene: .
CDR3nt: TGTGCCAGTAGTATAATTTGGGGGAGTGAAGCTTTCTTT
CDR3aa: CASSIIWGSEAFF

j_gene: TRBJ2-4
v_gene: TRBV5-1
abundance: .
d_gene: TRBD2
CDR3nt: TGCGCCAGCAGGCTGACGGAAGTAGCGGGGGAAGCCAAAAACATTCAGTACTTC
CDR3aa: CASRLTEVAGEAKNIQYF

j_gene: TRBJ2-1
v_gene: TRBV24-1
abundance: .
d_gene: .
CDR3nt: TGTGCCACCAGCCGACACGGGTCGCGACCTGAGCAGTTCTTC
CDR3aa: CATSRHGSRPEQFF

j_gene: TRBJ2-1
v_gene: TRBV4-1
abundance: once
d_gene: TRBD2
CDR3nt: TGCGCCAGCAGCCGCCTTGCCGCGGGGACTAGCGGTGGAAATGAGCAGTTCTTC
CDR3aa: CASSRLAAGTSGGNEQFF

j_gene: TRBJ1-4
v_gene: TRBV28
abundance: once
d_gene: .
CDR3nt: TGTGCCAGCAGTTTAACTAATGAAAAACTGTTTTTT
CDR3aa: CASSLTNEKLFF

j_gene: TRBJ2-7
v_gene: TRBV10-1
abundance: .
d_gene: .
CDR3nt: TGCGCCAGCGCCCTTCGGCAGATAGGCGAGCAGTACTTC
CDR3aa: CASALRQIGEQYF

j_gene: TRBJ1-6
v_gene: TRBV28
abundance: .
d_gene: .
CDR3nt: TGTGCCAGCAGTCGGATCCAGGGCCCCGTCTCACCCCTCCACTTT
CDR3aa: CASSRIQGPVSPLHF

j_gene: TRBJ2-1
v_gene: TRBV2
abundance: .
d_gene: TRBD1
CDR3nt: TGTGCCAGCAGGGGGACAGGGTGGATGGAGCAGTTCTTC
CDR3aa: CASRGTGWMEQFF

j_gene: TRBJ1-2
v_gene: TRBV5-6
abundance: once
d_gene: .
CDR3nt: TGTGCCAGCAGCCGCACCTTAGACAGCCACTATGGCTACACCTTC
CDR3aa: CASSRTLDSHYGYTF

j_gene: TRBJ2-4
v_gene: TRBV6-4
abundance: .
d_gene: .
CDR3nt: TGTGCCAGCAGTGCCAATAGCGGTCTCCAAAACATTCAGTACTTC
CDR3aa: CASSANSGLQNIQYF

j_gene: TRBJ2-2
v_gene: TRBV27
abundance: .
d_gene: TRBD2
CDR3nt: TGTGCCAGCACCCAAGGGGGACTAGAATCCGGGGAGCTGTTTTTT
CDR3aa: CASTQGGLESGELFF

j_gene: TRBJ2-7
v_gene: TRBV7-6
abundance: .
d_gene: .
CDR3nt: TGTGCCAGCAGACAATCCCCGGGGCCCTCCTACGAGCAGTACTTC
CDR3aa: CASRQSPGPSYEQYF

j_gene: TRBJ1-1
v_gene: TRBV12-5
abundance: few
d_gene: .
CDR3nt: TGTGCTAGTGGTTTGAGGGAGTCGGGAACTGAAGCTTTCTTT
CDR3aa: CASGLRESGTEAFF

j_gene: TRBJ1-1
v_gene: TRBV5-1
abundance: .
d_gene: TRBD1
CDR3nt: TGCGCCAGCAGCGAGGACAGGGGAAACACTGAAGCTTTCTTT
CDR3aa: CASSEDRGNTEAFF

j_gene: TRBJ2-1
v_gene: TRBV10-3
abundance: .
d_gene: TRBD2
CDR3nt: TGTGCCATCAGTGATCCCGGGACTAGCAACCATGAGCAGTTCTTC
CDR3aa: CAISDPGTSNHEQFF

j_gene: TRBJ2-1
v_gene: TRBV5-8
abundance: .
d_gene: .
CDR3nt: TGTGCCAGCAGCCTTTTGACGGTCAGGCGTTCCTACAATGAGCAGTTCTTC
CDR3aa: CASSLLTVRRSYNEQFF

j_gene: TRBJ1-5
v_gene: TRBV2
abundance: .
d_gene: .
CDR3nt: TGTGCCAGCAGTGAATGGGCGGGTCAGCCCCAGCATTTT
CDR3aa: CASSEWAGQPQHF

j_gene: TRBJ2-6
v_gene: TRBV5-5
abundance: .
d_gene: .
CDR3nt: TGTGCCAGCAGCCCCACTGGGGCCAACGTCCTGACTTTC
CDR3aa: CASSPTGANVLTF

j_gene: TRBJ2-7
v_gene: TRBV6-2/TRBV6-3
abundance: .
d_gene: .
CDR3nt: TGTGCCAGCAGTTCCCTTGAAGACACTTCCTACGAGCAGTACTTC
CDR3aa: CASSSLEDTSYEQYF

j_gene: TRBJ1-2
v_gene: TRBV7-9
abundance: .
d_gene: .
CDR3nt: TGTGCCAGCAGCCCCTTGGGAGGGGTGGCCTATGGCTACACCTTC
CDR3aa: CASSPLGGVAYGYTF

j_gene: TRBJ1-5
v_gene: TRBV2
abundance: few
d_gene: .
CDR3nt: TGTGCCAGCAGTGCCCGGACAGCAAGCAATCAGCCCCAGCATTTT
CDR3aa: CASSARTASNQPQHF

j_gene: TRBJ2-7
v_gene: TRBV7-9
abundance: .
d_gene: TRBD2
CDR3nt: TGTGCCAGCAGCTTAGGGGAAGGACTAGACGGAAACGAGCAGTACTTC
CDR3aa: CASSLGEGLDGNEQYF

j_gene: TRBJ2-5
v_gene: TRBV7-2
abundance: .
d_gene: .
CDR3nt: TGTGCCAGCAGCGATCCAACTCGCGGGGCGGGGGAGACCCAGTACTTC
CDR3aa: CASSDPTRGAGETQYF

j_gene: TRBJ1-2
v_gene: TRBV7-9
abundance: .
d_gene: TRBD1
CDR3nt: TGTGCCAGCAGCCCCGGGACAGCCTCTAACTATGGCTACACCTTC
CDR3aa: CASSPGTASNYGYTF

j_gene: TRBJ2-1
v_gene: TRBV20-1
abundance: .
d_gene: .
CDR3nt: TGCAGTGCTAGAGTCCGTCAGCAGTTCTTC
CDR3aa: CSARVRQQFF

j_gene: TRBJ2-7
v_gene: TRBV10-3
abundance: .
d_gene: TRBD2
CDR3nt: TGTGCCATCAGTGAGCCCGGACTAGCGGGTACCTACGAGCAGTACTTC
CDR3aa: CAISEPGLAGTYEQYF

j_gene: TRBJ1-5
v_gene: TRBV30
abundance: once
d_gene: .
CDR3nt: TGTGCCTGGAGTTTACCCGGATTGAGCAATCAGCCCCAGCATTTT
CDR3aa: CAWSLPGLSNQPQHF

j_gene: TRBJ2-3
v_gene: TRBV5-1
abundance: few
d_gene: TRBD1
CDR3nt: TGCGCCAGCAGCCACCCGAGACAGGGCGGCACAGATACGCAGTATTTT
CDR3aa: CASSHPRQGGTDTQYF

j_gene: TRBJ2-2
v_gene: TRBV6-5
abundance: .
d_gene: .
CDR3nt: TGTGCCAGCAGTTACTTTCGTTACACCGGGGAGCTGTTTTTT
CDR3aa: CASSYFRYTGELFF

j_gene: TRBJ1-6
v_gene: TRBV4-1
abundance: few
d_gene: .
CDR3nt: TGCGCCAGCAGCCAAGGAGGGGAGATCTATAATTCACCCCTCCACTTT
CDR3aa: CASSQGGEIYNSPLHF

j_gene: TRBJ1-2
v_gene: TRBV5-4
abundance: .
d_gene: TRBD1
CDR3nt: TGTGCCAGCAGCTTACAGGGGACGTACTATGGCTACACCTTC
CDR3aa: CASSLQGTYYGYTF

j_gene: TRBJ1-5
v_gene: TRBV6-1
abundance: .
d_gene: .
CDR3nt: TGTGCCAGCAGTGAACGGGGGGGCAGGTATAGCAATCAGCCCCAGCATTTT
CDR3aa: CASSERGGRYSNQPQHF

j_gene: TRBJ2-7
v_gene: TRBV5-1
abundance: few
d_gene: .
CDR3nt: TGCGCCAGCAGCCAGGACGGGTCAATTTACGAGCAGTACTTC
CDR3aa: CASSQDGSIYEQYF

j_gene: TRBJ2-1
v_gene: TRBV10-2
abundance: .
d_gene: TRBD1
CDR3nt: TGCGCCAGCATCGACAGGGGGTACAATGAGCAGTTCTTC
CDR3aa: CASIDRGYNEQFF

j_gene: TRBJ1-2
v_gene: TRBV25-1
abundance: .
d_gene: TRBD1
CDR3nt: TGTGCCAGCAGTCCCGGGACAGGGGGGAGCAAGCGATATGGCTACACCTTC
CDR3aa: CASSPGTGGSKRYGYTF

j_gene: TRBJ2-7
v_gene: TRBV7-2
abundance: .
d_gene: .
CDR3nt: TGTGCCAGCAGCTCCCGACAGACCTACGAGCAGTACTTC
CDR3aa: CASSSRQTYEQYF

j_gene: TRBJ1-4
v_gene: TRBV6-6
abundance: .
d_gene: .
CDR3nt: TGTGCCAGCAGCCTCGGCGGGGAAAAACTGTTTTTT
CDR3aa: CASSLGGEKLFF

j_gene: TRBJ1-4
v_gene: TRBV19
abundance: .
d_gene: .
CDR3nt: TGTGCCAGCAACCCCCGAGGGAGGCCTAATGAAAAACTGTTTTTT
CDR3aa: CASNPRGRPNEKLFF

j_gene: TRBJ1-1
v_gene: TRBV6-1
abundance: .
d_gene: .
CDR3nt: TGTGCCAGCAGTGATCTCGGGGGACTGACTGAAGCTTTCTTT
CDR3aa: CASSDLGGLTEAFF

j_gene: TRBJ2-7
v_gene: TRBV5-1
abundance: .
d_gene: .
CDR3nt: TGCGCCAGCAGGCCCAACGGTGGGGGGCTCTACGAGCAGTACTTC
CDR3aa: CASRPNGGGLYEQYF

j_gene: TRBJ2-1
v_gene: TRBV7-3
abundance: .
d_gene: TRBD2
CDR3nt: TGTGCCAGCAGCCCAGTACTAGCGACCGAGCAGTTCTTC
CDR3aa: CASSPVLATEQFF

j_gene: TRBJ1-1
v_gene: TRBV7-9
abundance: .
d_gene: .
CDR3nt: TGTGCCAGCAGCTTAACAGGGATCGAAGCTTTCTTT
CDR3aa: CASSLTGIEAFF

j_gene: TRBJ2-7
v_gene: TRBV27
abundance: .
d_gene: .
CDR3nt: TGTGCCAGCAGTTTGACAGGCTCCTACGAGCAGTACTTC
CDR3aa: CASSLTGSYEQYF

j_gene: TRBJ1-3
v_gene: TRBV19
abundance: .
d_gene: .
CDR3nt: TGTGCCAGTAGTCGCCCCGGGGGAAACACCATATATTTT
CDR3aa: CASSRPGGNTIYF

j_gene: TRBJ2-2
v_gene: TRBV4-1
abundance: once
d_gene: .
CDR3nt: TGCGCCAGCAGCCAAGATGGTCGCAAGGGGGACGGGGAGCTGTTTTTT
CDR3aa: CASSQDGRKGDGELFF

j_gene: TRBJ2-1
v_gene: TRBV7-9
abundance: .
d_gene: TRBD2
CDR3nt: TGTGCCAGCAGCCAACTGCTAGCGGGGGTGTACAATGAGCAGTTCTTC
CDR3aa: CASSQLLAGVYNEQFF

j_gene: TRBJ2-4
v_gene: TRBV7-9
abundance: .
d_gene: TRBD2
CDR3nt: TGTGCCAGCAGCTTACCGGGACTAGGGTTAAACATTCAGTACTTC
CDR3aa: CASSLPGLGLNIQYF